Sequencing of this TCR beta chain was carried out in a study of T cells in Graves' hyperthyroidism and ophthalmopathy. The investigators amplified TCR beta CDR3 regions from RNA transcripts. The TCR CDR3 was amplified in a first-round RT-PCR using the HTBI primer set. TCRdb re-called the multiplex PCR reads through MiXCR, storing one row per CDR3 protein. In the table there are about half a million distinct CDR3 sequences, less than 25% of which are singletons. This CDR3 is built from 15 residues. Trimming pared 6 bases from V and 0 bases from J, leaving 12 bases between. Per germline, CDR1 LNHDA and CDR2 SQIVND (reference sequence). Graves' hyperthyroidism without ophthalmopathy progression within 18 months was termed stable. Lactation, pregnancy, other autoimmune disease or uncontrolled infection excluded patients. The diagnostic basis comprised clinical symptoms, serum thyroxine and TRAb, thyroid ultrasound and orbital computed tomography. The PBMCs had their origin in roughly 9.8 ml of fresh peripheral blood.

This clonotype was observed a handful of times. The V call is TRBV19, the J call TRBJ1-5, with D unresolved. The specimen was blood. This receptor was obtained from a man in his late teens or twenties with Graves' hyperthyroidism. The CDR3 region has the DNA TGTGCCAGTAGGAAGGGTCCGTATAGCAATCAGCCCCAGCATTTT. This encodes CASRKGPYSNQPQHF.